This entry lists 10 T cell receptor beta chains sequenced from one sample in a study of cytomegalovirus exposure and HLA in healthy donors. The PCR contained 60 Vbeta and 13 Jbeta primers. Profiling relied on immunoSEQ multiplex PCR, and the TCRdb table lists in-frame clones only, not all of them. This table has a few hundred thousand clones, around 80% appearing once. Material: PBMCs. These receptors came from a girl aged 2-10 years in good health and CMV-seronegative.

This clone was seen a few times. V is TRBV5-1 and J is TRBJ2-5; unclear D gene. Germline CDR1 and CDR2: SGHRS and YFSETQ. The V end lost 0 bases, the J end lost 2 bases, and 11 bases lay between the germline ends. The CDR3 has 15 amino acids. The CDR3 sequence: CASSLAGTEQETQYF. In DNA, the CDR3 is TGCGCCAGCAGCTTGGCCGGTACAGAACAAGAGACCCAGTACTTC.

This chain joins TRBV28 and TRBJ1-2; a possible D gene is TRBD1 (5 bases). The V end was cut by 8 bases, the J end by 7 bases, with 14 bases between. The CDR3 is 12 residues long. In germline, CDR1 is MDHEN, CDR2 SYDVKM. CDR3 loop: CASLAGPAGYTF. CDR3 coding DNA: TGTGCCAGCCTGGCGGGGCCGGCTGGCTACACCTTC.

The chain combines TRBV4-1 with TRBJ2-5; 8 bases are a match to TRBD2. J gave up 5 bases and V 0 bases, and 8 bases lay outside the gene matches. The CDR3 runs 16 residues. CDR1 and CDR2 (germline): MGHRA, YSYEKL. In DNA form, the CDR3 reads TGCGCCAGCAGCCAAGAGTTCAGGCGGGGGGCTGAGACCCAGTACTTC. This gives the protein CASSQEFRRGAETQYF.

The chain couples TRBV28 to TRBJ2-1, with TRBD2 matching 8 bases. The CDR3 is made up of 12 amino acids. Trimming took 8 bases from V and 9 from J; bases not matched to a gene: 6. The germline CDR1 and CDR2 sequences are MDHEN and SYDVKM. The DNA of the CDR3 is TGTGCCAGCTTGGTAGCGGGGAGTGAGCAGTTCTTC. It specifies CASLVAGSEQFF.

This clone turned up a few times. The chain joins TRBV2 to TRBJ1-1; 7 bases map to TRBD1. V was pared by 5 bases and J by 3 bases, with 3 bases of the junction left unmatched. The germline V gene encodes CDR1 SNHLY and CDR2 FYNNEI. CDR3 length: 13 residues. The CDR3 is CASSRQGDTEAFF. For the CDR3, the DNA is TGTGCCAGCAGTCGACAGGGAGACACTGAAGCTTTCTTT.

The chain joins TRBV18 to TRBJ1-1; TRBD1 agrees at 9 bases. V lost 4 bases to trimming and J lost 3 bases; unmatched junction nucleotides: 15. Germline V gene sequence: CDR1 KGHSH, CDR2 LQKENI. This CDR3 comprises 18 residues. The CDR3 spells CASSRKIPGQGMDTEAFF. CDR3 bases: TGTGCCAGCTCACGTAAGATCCCGGGACAGGGAATGGACACTGAAGCTTTCTTT.

V usage is TRBV10-2 and J usage is TRBJ2-3; 14 bases match TRBD2. The V gene end was trimmed by 5 bases and the J gene end by 3 bases; junction bases not matched to a gene: 10. CDR1 and CDR2 (germline): WSHSY, SAAADI. The CDR3 length is 18 residues. The DNA for the CDR3 is TGCGCCAGCAGTCCGGGACTAGCGGGAGTAGGCAGAACAGATACGCAGTATTTT. It specifies CASSPGLAGVGRTDTQYF.

V gene TRBV4-2 combines with J gene TRBJ2-1, with D unclear. The CDR3 totals 12 residues. The V gene lost 1 base and the J gene lost 4 bases, with 2 bases spanning the gap. Germline loops: CDR1 LGHNA, CDR2 YNFKEQ. The CDR3 DNA reads TGTGCCAGCAGCCAAGCGTACAATGAGCAGTTCTTC. This translates into CASSQAYNEQFF.

The gene calls are TRBV11-2 and TRBJ2-2; D is unresolved. This CDR3 is built from 15 residues. Trimming pared 3 bases from V and 1 base from J, leaving 9 bases between. Germline CDR1 reads SGHAT; CDR2 reads FQNNGV. CDR3 nucleotides: TGTGCCAGCAGCTTCTGGCGCGGGAACACCGGGGAGCTGTTTTTT. It codes for CASSFWRGNTGELFF.

J is TRBJ1-4 and V is TRBV10-1; no clear D. Germline CDR1 reads WNHNN; CDR2 reads SYGVQD (reference sequence). CDR3 length equals 15 residues. Trimming cost V 2 bases and J 2 bases, with 9 bases left between them. For the CDR3, the DNA is TGCGCCAGCAGTGAGGATTGCGGCACTAATGAAAAACTGTTTTTT. Encoded protein: CASSEDCGTNEKLFF.